This is a list of T cell receptor beta chains from one sample in a study of OX40 agonist ivuxolimab in advanced cancers. TCRdb's copy holds only in-frame clones and misses some; the assay was immunoSEQ multiplex PCR. The sample carries 60,000 to 75,000 clones, around 90% recorded once. The source was CD4+ or CD8+ T cells sorted from blood, collected in a trial of the OX40 agonist ivuxolimab. These receptors all come from an adult with an advanced solid tumor such as melanoma, head and neck, liver or kidney cancer. Both conserved end residues are part of each CDR3. The D gene is left open where the match is weak. A row's size may be missing; if present it is once, few, many or a size class.

clone_size: NA; j_call: TRBJ2-7; d_call: NA; v_call: TRBV7-3; cdr3_aa: CASSPGEQYF; cdr3_nt: TGTGCCAGCAGCCCGGGAGAGCAGTACTTC
clone_size: NA; j_call: TRBJ2-2; d_call: NA; v_call: TRBV18; cdr3_aa: CASSPVQMANTGELFF; cdr3_nt: TGTGCCAGCTCACCAGTCCAGATGGCGAACACCGGGGAGCTGTTTTTT
clone_size: NA; j_call: TRBJ2-1; d_call: NA; v_call: TRBV5-1; cdr3_aa: CASSLERVSYNEQFF; cdr3_nt: TGCGCCAGCAGCTTGGAACGGGTCTCCTACAATGAGCAGTTCTTC
clone_size: NA; j_call: TRBJ2-5; d_call: NA; v_call: TRBV19; cdr3_aa: CASSLPPGLSQETQYF; cdr3_nt: TGTGCCAGTAGTCTTCCCCCCGGTCTGTCCCAAGAGACCCAGTACTTC
clone_size: NA; j_call: TRBJ1-3; d_call: NA; v_call: TRBV30; cdr3_aa: CAWSVGRNTIYF; cdr3_nt: TGTGCCTGGAGTGTAGGTCGAAACACCATATATTTT
clone_size: NA; j_call: TRBJ1-5; d_call: NA; v_call: TRBV6-1; cdr3_aa: CASKRQAFGNQPQHF; cdr3_nt: TGTGCCAGCAAGCGACAGGCTTTCGGCAATCAGCCCCAGCATTTT
clone_size: NA; j_call: TRBJ2-7; d_call: NA; v_call: TRBV29-1; cdr3_aa: CSVVTSRAEQYF; cdr3_nt: TGCAGCGTTGTAACTAGCAGGGCCGAGCAGTACTTC
clone_size: NA; j_call: TRBJ1-5; d_call: NA; v_call: TRBV6-1; cdr3_aa: CASRSRAFSNQPQHF; cdr3_nt: TGTGCCAGCAGATCCAGGGCGTTTAGCAATCAGCCCCAGCATTTT
clone_size: many; j_call: TRBJ1-1; d_call: TRBD1; v_call: TRBV11-3; cdr3_aa: CASSPGQGTEAFF; cdr3_nt: TGTGCCAGCAGCCCCGGACAGGGCACTGAAGCTTTCTTT
clone_size: NA; j_call: TRBJ1-2; d_call: NA; v_call: TRBV28; cdr3_aa: CASSLQNYGYTF; cdr3_nt: TGTGCCAGCAGTTTACAAAACTATGGCTACACCTTC
clone_size: NA; j_call: TRBJ2-1; d_call: TRBD1; v_call: TRBV5-1; cdr3_aa: CASSAGTGGGEQFF; cdr3_nt: TGCGCCAGCAGCGCCGGGACAGGGGGCGGTGAGCAGTTCTTC
clone_size: NA; j_call: TRBJ1-4; d_call: TRBD1; v_call: TRBV6-5; cdr3_aa: CASSSYRTGGEKLFF; cdr3_nt: TGTGCTAGCAGCTCATACAGGACAGGGGGTGAAAAACTGTTTTTT
clone_size: once; j_call: TRBJ2-7; d_call: TRBD2; v_call: TRBV19; cdr3_aa: CASSIGRRAGVDEQYF; cdr3_nt: TGTGCCAGTAGTATTGGAAGGAGAGCGGGAGTAGACGAGCAGTACTTC
clone_size: NA; j_call: TRBJ2-3; d_call: NA; v_call: TRBV5-6; cdr3_aa: CASSPRGIGRDTQYF; cdr3_nt: TGTGCCAGCAGCCCACGTGGTATAGGCAGGGATACGCAGTATTTT
clone_size: NA; j_call: TRBJ1-3; d_call: NA; v_call: TRBV5-8; cdr3_aa: CASSLVPRISGNTIYF; cdr3_nt: TGTGCCAGCAGCTTGGTTCCCAGGATCTCTGGAAACACCATATATTTT
clone_size: NA; j_call: TRBJ1-2; d_call: NA; v_call: TRBV6-5; cdr3_aa: CASSYVSGNYGYTF; cdr3_nt: TGTGCCAGCAGTTATGTCTCCGGGAACTATGGCTACACCTTC
clone_size: NA; j_call: TRBJ2-7; d_call: NA; v_call: TRBV4-1; cdr3_aa: CASSQDPRGRYEQYF; cdr3_nt: TGCGCCAGCAGCCAAGATCCCAGGGGTAGGTACGAGCAGTACTTC
clone_size: NA; j_call: TRBJ2-1; d_call: TRBD2; v_call: TRBV29-1; cdr3_aa: CSGGGNEQFF; cdr3_nt: TGCAGCGGGGGAGGGAATGAGCAGTTCTTC
clone_size: NA; j_call: TRBJ2-5; d_call: NA; v_call: TRBV6-5; cdr3_aa: CASSYHRRKETQYF; cdr3_nt: TGTGCCAGCAGTTATCACAGGCGTAAAGAGACCCAGTACTTC
clone_size: NA; j_call: TRBJ1-4; d_call: NA; v_call: TRBV27; cdr3_aa: CASSPSGVGEKLFF; cdr3_nt: TGTGCCAGCAGCCCGTCGGGGGTCGGTGAAAAACTGTTTTTT
clone_size: NA; j_call: TRBJ1-5; d_call: NA; v_call: TRBV29-1; cdr3_aa: CSVAGGSFQPQHF; cdr3_nt: TGCAGCGTTGCCGGGGGGAGTTTTCAGCCCCAGCATTTT
clone_size: NA; j_call: TRBJ1-6; d_call: NA; v_call: TRBV5-4; cdr3_aa: CASSLTREGGSPLHF; cdr3_nt: TGTGCCAGCAGCCTCACGAGGGAGGGTGGATCACCCCTCCACTTT